Listed here are 7 T cell receptor beta chains from one sample, sequenced in a study of T cell repertoires in cytomegalovirus infection. No antigen has been identified for these receptors. TCRdb re-analysed the reads in MiXCR, keeping a single row per CDR3 protein. The sample consists of approximately 1,000,000 distinct CDR3 sequences, approximately 31% of them appearing once. The input for sequencing was cultured CD8+ T cells from PBMCs, taken from culture after CMV antigen stimulation. Receptor source: a human donor in good health (CMV status not recorded). Some clones in this sample may be carry-over from other donors' samples.

The rearrangement uses TRBV12-5 and TRBJ1-2, with a weak D call TRBD1 (6 bases). The V end was cut by 5 bases, the J end by 4 bases, with 14 bases between. The CDR3 loop spans 14 amino acids. Germline lookup yields CDR1 LGHNT and CDR2 FRNRAP. This CDR3 is CASGNRVEGYGYTF. Here the CDR3 DNA reads TGTGCTAGTGGTAACAGGGTGGAAGGCTATGGCTACACCTTC.

This clonotype was detected many times. The V gene is TRBV12-3 or TRBV12-4, the J gene TRBJ2-7; 9 bases align to TRBD1. V lost 10 bases to trimming and J lost 2 bases; unmatched junction nucleotides: 6. The CDR3 is made up of 13 amino acids. Here the CDR3 DNA reads TGTGCCATCGGGACAGGGAATCCCTACGAGCAGTACTTC. Protein product: CAIGTGNPYEQYF.

This clonotype was found a few times. The CDR3 loop is CASSYSRGRWDNSPLHF. As DNA, the CDR3 is TGTGCCAGCAGTTACTCAAGAGGACGCTGGGATAATTCACCCCTCCACTTT. The V gene is TRBV6-2 or TRBV6-3, the J gene TRBJ1-6, with D unresolved. The ends were cut back, 0 bases at V and 5 bases at J, with 14 bases in the middle. This CDR3 comprises 17 residues. The V gene's germline CDR1 is MNHEY and CDR2 SVGEGT.

The rearrangement links TRBV7-9 to TRBJ2-7, with D tentatively TRBD1 (5 bases). The CDR3 runs 13 residues. In germline, CDR1 is SEHNR, CDR2 FQNEAQ (reference sequence). Trimming cost V 5 bases and J 5 bases, with 13 bases left between them. The CDR3 loop reads CASSPPGSDEQYV. The CDR3 DNA is TGTGCCAGCAGCCCGCCAGGGTCTGACGAGCAGTACGTC.

This chain connects TRBV27 to TRBJ2-4; 7 bases match TRBD1. CDR3 length: 16 residues. V gave up 6 bases and J gave up 1 base; unmatched junction bases: 9. The V gene's germline CDR1 is MNHEY and CDR2 SMNVEV (reference sequence). The chain's CDR3 is CASRDTGERAKNIQYF. CDR3 sequence (DNA): TGTGCCAGCAGAGATACAGGGGAGAGGGCCAAAAACATTCAGTACTTC.

In its sample, this clonotype was seen a few times. The chain combines TRBV28 with TRBJ2-6; D might be TRBD2 (6 bases). V was clipped by 4 bases and J by 0 bases, with 13 bases between them. The length of the CDR3 is 17 residues. CDR1 is MDHEN and CDR2 is SYDVKM in the germline V gene. This CDR3 is CASSSGVGTSGANVLTF. CDR3 DNA sequence: TGTGCCAGCAGTTCGGGAGTCGGAACCTCTGGGGCCAACGTCCTGACTTTC. The entire variable domain, with the rest obtained from reference TRBV28 and TRBJ2-6, is as follows: DVKVTQSSRYLVKRTGEKVFLECVQDMDHENMFWYRQDPGLGLRLIYFSYDVKMKEKGDIPEGYSVSREKKERFSLILESASTNQTSMYLCASSSGVGTSGANVLTFGAGSRLTVL.

This chain joins TRBV4-3 and TRBJ2-1; 9 bases are a match to TRBD2. V was clipped by 0 bases and J by 5 bases; unmatched bases: 8. Germline V lookup: CDR1 LGHNA, CDR2 YSLEER. The length of the CDR3 is 17 residues. DNA for the CDR3: TGCGCCAGCAGCCAAGATTCGGGCGGGGGGGGCAACAATGAGCAGTTCTTC. As protein: CASSQDSGGGGNNEQFF.